Listed below are T cell receptor beta chains from one sample, sequenced in a study of beta chain features in type 1 diabetes. Assay used: immunoSEQ multiplex PCR; TCRdb lists only in-frame clones, some missing. The sample shows a few hundred thousand clones, around 25% of them seen only once. Material for sequencing was naive CD4+ T cells from blood. Source of these receptors: a woman aged 25 to 39 with type 1 diabetes. Both conserved end residues are part of each CDR3. A D gene is named only where the DNA matches it firmly. Clone size is shown for a subset of rows, as once, few, many or a class of expanded clone.

d_call	v_call	j_call	clone_size	cdr3_nt	cdr3_aa
TRBD1	TRBV28	TRBJ2-5	NA	TGTGCCAGCAGTTCGCGGACAGGGGGCAGGGAGACCCAGTACTTC	CASSSRTGGRETQYF
TRBD2	TRBV28	TRBJ2-3	NA	TGTGCCATGTCGAAGGCGGGAGGGCTGGCAGATACGCAGTATTTT	CAMSKAGGLADTQYF
NA	TRBV2	TRBJ1-2	NA	TGTGCCAGCAGTCCCAGATCGGGCTACACCTTC	CASSPRSGYTF
NA	TRBV20-1	TRBJ2-5	NA	TGCAGTGCTTCCGCGAGGACCCAGTACTTC	CSASARTQYF
NA	TRBV28	TRBJ2-1	NA	TGTGCCAGCTCCGGGGGTCACAATGAGCAGTTCTTC	CASSGGHNEQFF
TRBD2	TRBV29-1	TRBJ2-3	few	TGCAGCGCCTGCCGAAGCGGGAGAACAGATACGCAGTATTTT	CSACRSGRTDTQYF
TRBD1	TRBV19	TRBJ2-7	few	TGTGCCAGTAGTATTTCCGGGACAGGGGGCTACGAGCAGTACTTC	CASSISGTGGYEQYF
TRBD1	TRBV2	TRBJ1-5	NA	TGTGCCAGCAGTGCGGCGACAGGGGGCCATCAGCCCCAGCATTTT	CASSAATGGHQPQHF
NA	TRBV5-1	TRBJ2-3	NA	TGCGCCAGCAGCTTGTTGGTAGCGGACGATACGCAGTATTTT	CASSLLVADDTQYF
NA	TRBV30	TRBJ1-5	NA	TGTGCCTGGAGCTTCAGGGGAAGTCAGCCCCAGCATTTT	CAWSFRGSQPQHF
TRBD1	TRBV2	TRBJ2-5	NA	TGTGCCAGCACGGACAGGGTGGAGACCCAGTACTTC	CASTDRVETQYF
NA	TRBV7-2	TRBJ2-6	NA	TGTGCCAGCAGCTTGTCGGGTACCCGTTTTAGGGCCAACGTCCTGACTTTC	CASSLSGTRFRANVLTF
TRBD2	TRBV29-1	TRBJ2-1	NA	TGCAGCGTTGGACTAGCGGAGTACAATGAGCAGTTCTTC	CSVGLAEYNEQFF
TRBD1	TRBV7-9	TRBJ2-7	NA	TGTGCCAGCAGCACCTCGGGACAGGGCTACGAGCAGTACTTC	CASSTSGQGYEQYF
NA	TRBV6-5	TRBJ1-1	NA	TGTGCCAGCAGTGGAACCGGGACTGTGAACACTGAAGCTTTCTTT	CASSGTGTVNTEAFF
TRBD1	TRBV29-1	TRBJ1-1	NA	TGCAGCGGATGGGACAGGGGGCAGACTGAAGCTTTCTTT	CSGWDRGQTEAFF
TRBD1	TRBV27	TRBJ1-2	NA	TGTGCCAGCAGTATGGACAGGGTCTATGGCTACACCTTC	CASSMDRVYGYTF
NA	TRBV21-1	TRBJ2-4	NA	TGTGCCAGCAGCAAACACCCACAGGGGGCCAAAAACATTCAGTACTTC	CASSKHPQGAKNIQYF
TRBD2	TRBV5-1	TRBJ2-3	few	TGCGCCAGCAGCCTAGGGACTAGCAGAAGCACAGATACGCAGTATTTT	CASSLGTSRSTDTQYF
NA	TRBV5-1	TRBJ1-1	NA	TGCGCCAGCAGCTTGGGTTATGGAGAATCGAACACTGAAGCTTTCTTT	CASSLGYGESNTEAFF
NA	TRBV19	TRBJ2-3	few	TGTGCCAGTGGACTTGGCACAGATACGCAGTATTTT	CASGLGTDTQYF
NA	TRBV6-1	TRBJ1-1	few	TGTGCCAGCAGCAAAGTGACAGGGAACACTGAAGCTTTCTTT	CASSKVTGNTEAFF
NA	TRBV18	TRBJ2-7	NA	TGTGCCAGCTCACCATTTCCGGGTGTCGAGCAGTACTTC	CASSPFPGVEQYF
TRBD2	TRBV19	TRBJ2-5	few	TGTGCCAGTAGTGCCGGGGGACTAGCGGGAGTAGAGACCCAGTACTTC	CASSAGGLAGVETQYF
NA	TRBV27	TRBJ2-3	NA	TGTGCCAGCAGTAACAGGGCCACGGCAGATACGCAGTATTTT	CASSNRATADTQYF
NA	TRBV7-9	TRBJ2-2	few	TGTGCCAGCAGCTTATTAACAGAGAACACCGGGGAGCTGTTTTTT	CASSLLTENTGELFF
NA	TRBV6-5	TRBJ2-7	few	TGTGCCAGCAGTCTCCGGGGAGGAAGCTCCTACGAGCAGTACTTC	CASSLRGGSSYEQYF
TRBD2	TRBV5-4	TRBJ2-3	NA	TGTGCCAGCAGCTTGTCGCTAGCGGTCACAGATACGCAGTATTTT	CASSLSLAVTDTQYF